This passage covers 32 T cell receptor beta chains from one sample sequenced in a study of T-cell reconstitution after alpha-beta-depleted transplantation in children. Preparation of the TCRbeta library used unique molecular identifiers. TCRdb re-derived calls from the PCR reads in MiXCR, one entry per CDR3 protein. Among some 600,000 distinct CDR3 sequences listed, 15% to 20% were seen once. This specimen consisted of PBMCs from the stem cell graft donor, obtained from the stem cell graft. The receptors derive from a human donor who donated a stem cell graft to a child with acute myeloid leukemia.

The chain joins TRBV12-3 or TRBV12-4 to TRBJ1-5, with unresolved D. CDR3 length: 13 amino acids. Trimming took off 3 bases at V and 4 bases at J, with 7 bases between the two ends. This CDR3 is CASSFKWNQPQHF. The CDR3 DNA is TGTGCCAGCAGTTTCAAGTGGAATCAGCCCCAGCATTTT.

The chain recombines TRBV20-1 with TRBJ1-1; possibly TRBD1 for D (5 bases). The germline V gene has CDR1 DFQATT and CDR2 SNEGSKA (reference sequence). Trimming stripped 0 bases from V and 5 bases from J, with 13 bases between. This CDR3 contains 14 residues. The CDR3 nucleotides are TGCAGTGCTAGAGATCGCGACAGAGGGACTGAAGCTTTCTTT. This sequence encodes CSARDRDRGTEAFF.

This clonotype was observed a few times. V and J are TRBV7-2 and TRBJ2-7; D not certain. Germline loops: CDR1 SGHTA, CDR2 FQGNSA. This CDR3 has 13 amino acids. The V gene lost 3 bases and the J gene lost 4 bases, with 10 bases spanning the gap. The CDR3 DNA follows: TGTGCCAGCAGCTTTGGAGTAAGGTACGAGCAGTACTTC. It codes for CASSFGVRYEQYF.

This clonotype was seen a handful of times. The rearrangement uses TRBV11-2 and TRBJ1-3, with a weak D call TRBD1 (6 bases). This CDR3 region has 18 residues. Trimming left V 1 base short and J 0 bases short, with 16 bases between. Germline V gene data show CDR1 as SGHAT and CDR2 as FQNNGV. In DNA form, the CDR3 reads TGTGCCAGCAGCTTAGTCAGTGCAGGGGTTGTCTCTGGAAACACCATATATTTT. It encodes CASSLVSAGVVSGNTIYF.

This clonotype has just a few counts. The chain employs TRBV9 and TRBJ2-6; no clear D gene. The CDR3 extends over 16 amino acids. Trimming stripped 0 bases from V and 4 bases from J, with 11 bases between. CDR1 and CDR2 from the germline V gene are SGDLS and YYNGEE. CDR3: CASSVATHPGANVLTF. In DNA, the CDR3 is TGTGCCAGCAGCGTAGCTACCCACCCCGGGGCCAACGTCCTGACTTTC. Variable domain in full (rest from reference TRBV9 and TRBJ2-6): DSGVTQTPKHLITATGQRVTLRCSPRSGDLSVYWYQQSLDQGLQFLIQYYNGEERAKGNILERFSAQQFPDLHSELNLSSLELGDSALYFCASSVATHPGANVLTFGAGSRLTVL.

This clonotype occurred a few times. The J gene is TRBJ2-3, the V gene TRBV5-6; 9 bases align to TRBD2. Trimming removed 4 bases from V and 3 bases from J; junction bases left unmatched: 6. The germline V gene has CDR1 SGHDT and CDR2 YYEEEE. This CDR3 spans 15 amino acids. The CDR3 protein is CASSREGLATDTQYF. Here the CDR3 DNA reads TGTGCCAGCAGCCGAGAGGGACTAGCAACAGATACGCAGTATTTT. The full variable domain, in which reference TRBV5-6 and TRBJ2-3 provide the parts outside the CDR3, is DAGVTQSPTHLIKTRGQQVTLRCSPKSGHDTVSWYQQALGQGPQFIFQYYEEEERQRGNFPDRFSGHQFPNYSSELNVNALLLGDSALYLCASSREGLATDTQYFGPGTRLTVL.

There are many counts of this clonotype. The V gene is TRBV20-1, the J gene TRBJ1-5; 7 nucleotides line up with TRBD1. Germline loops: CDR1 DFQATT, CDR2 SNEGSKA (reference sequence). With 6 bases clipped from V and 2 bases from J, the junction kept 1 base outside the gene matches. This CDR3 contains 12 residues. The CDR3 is CSADRGNQPQHF. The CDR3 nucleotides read TGCAGTGCCGACAGGGGCAATCAGCCCCAGCATTTT.

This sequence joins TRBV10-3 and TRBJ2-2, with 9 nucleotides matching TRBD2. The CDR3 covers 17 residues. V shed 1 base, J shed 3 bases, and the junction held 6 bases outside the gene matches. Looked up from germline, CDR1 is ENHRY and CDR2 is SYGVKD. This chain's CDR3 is CAISEFSGGPYTGELFF. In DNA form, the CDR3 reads TGTGCCATCAGTGAGTTTAGCGGGGGCCCATACACCGGGGAGCTGTTTTTT.

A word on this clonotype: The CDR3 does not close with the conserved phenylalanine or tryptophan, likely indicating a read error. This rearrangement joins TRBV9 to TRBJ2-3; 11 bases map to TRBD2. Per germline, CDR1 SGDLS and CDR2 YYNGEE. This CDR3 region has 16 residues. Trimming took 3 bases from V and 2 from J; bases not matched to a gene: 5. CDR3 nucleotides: TGTGCCAGCAGCGCTCTTAGCGGGGGGGCCACAGATACGCAGTATTCT. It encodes CASSALSGGATDTQYS.

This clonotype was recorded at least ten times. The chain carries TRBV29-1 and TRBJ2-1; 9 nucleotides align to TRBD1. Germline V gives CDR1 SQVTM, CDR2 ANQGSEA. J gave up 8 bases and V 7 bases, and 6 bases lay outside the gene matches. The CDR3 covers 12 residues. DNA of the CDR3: TGCAGCGCCGTCCGGACAGGGGATGAGCAGTTCTTC. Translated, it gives CSAVRTGDEQFF.

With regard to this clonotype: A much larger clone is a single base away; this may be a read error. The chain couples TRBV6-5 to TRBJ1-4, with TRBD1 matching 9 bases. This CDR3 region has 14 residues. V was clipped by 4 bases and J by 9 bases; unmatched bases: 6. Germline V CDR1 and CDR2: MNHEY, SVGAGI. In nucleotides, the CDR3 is TGTGCCAGCAGTTCGACAGGGGGTGACAAAAAACTGTTTTTT. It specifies CASSSTGGDKKLFF.

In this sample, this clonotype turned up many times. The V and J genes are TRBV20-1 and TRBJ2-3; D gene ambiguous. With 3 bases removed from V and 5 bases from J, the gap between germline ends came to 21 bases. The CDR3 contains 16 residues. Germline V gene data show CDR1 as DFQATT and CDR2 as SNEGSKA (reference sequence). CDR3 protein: CSASPIGPDGVDTQYF. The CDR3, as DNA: TGCAGTGCTAGTCCGATCGGGCCGGATGGAGTAGATACGCAGTATTTT.

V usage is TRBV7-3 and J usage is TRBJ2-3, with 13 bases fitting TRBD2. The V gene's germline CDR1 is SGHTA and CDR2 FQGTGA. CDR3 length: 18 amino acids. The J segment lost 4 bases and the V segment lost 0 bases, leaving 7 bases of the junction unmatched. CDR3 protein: CASSLTGLAGTGADTQYF. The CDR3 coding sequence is TGTGCCAGCAGCTTAACGGGACTAGCGGGGACCGGGGCAGATACGCAGTATTTT. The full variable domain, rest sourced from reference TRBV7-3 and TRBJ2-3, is GAGVSQTPSNKVTEKGKYVELRCDPISGHTALYWYRQSLGQGPEFLIYFQGTGAADDSGLPNDRFFAVRPEGSVSTLKIQRTERGDSAVYLCASSLTGLAGTGADTQYFGPGTRLTVL.

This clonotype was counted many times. CDR3 residues: CSARDQPGEKLFF. Written as DNA, the CDR3 is TGCAGTGCTAGAGATCAACCTGGAGAAAAACTGTTTTTT. The gene calls are TRBV20-1 and TRBJ1-4; D is uncertain. V lost 0 bases and J lost 8, with 10 bases in between. Germline V gene sequence: CDR1 DFQATT, CDR2 SNEGSKA (reference sequence). The CDR3 consists of 13 residues.

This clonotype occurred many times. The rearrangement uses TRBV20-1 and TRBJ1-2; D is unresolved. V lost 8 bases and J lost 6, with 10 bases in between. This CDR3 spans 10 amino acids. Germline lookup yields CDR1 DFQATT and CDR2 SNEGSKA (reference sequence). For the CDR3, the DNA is TGCAGTACGAACGCGAATGGCTACACCTTC. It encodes CSTNANGYTF.

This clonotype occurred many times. The CDR3 here is CASSVGGYEQYV. CDR3 coding DNA: TGTGCCAGCAGTGTCGGGGGCTACGAGCAGTACGTC. The J gene is TRBJ2-7, the V gene TRBV25-1; D perhaps matches TRBD2 (6 bases). There are 12 residues in the CDR3. V lost 4 bases and J lost 3, with 7 bases in between. The V gene's germline CDR1 is MGHDK and CDR2 SYGVNS.

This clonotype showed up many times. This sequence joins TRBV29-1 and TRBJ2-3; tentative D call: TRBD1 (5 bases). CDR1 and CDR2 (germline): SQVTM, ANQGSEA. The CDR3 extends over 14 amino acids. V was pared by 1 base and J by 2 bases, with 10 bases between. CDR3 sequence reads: CSVEVTTDTDTQYF. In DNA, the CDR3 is TGCAGCGTTGAAGTTACGACAGACACAGATACGCAGTATTTT.

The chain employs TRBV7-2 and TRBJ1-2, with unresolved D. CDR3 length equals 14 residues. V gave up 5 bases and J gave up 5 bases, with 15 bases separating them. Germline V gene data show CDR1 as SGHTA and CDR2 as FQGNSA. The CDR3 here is CASSLEGTAYGYTF. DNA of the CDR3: TGTGCCAGCAGCCTCGAAGGAACAGCGTATGGCTACACCTTC.

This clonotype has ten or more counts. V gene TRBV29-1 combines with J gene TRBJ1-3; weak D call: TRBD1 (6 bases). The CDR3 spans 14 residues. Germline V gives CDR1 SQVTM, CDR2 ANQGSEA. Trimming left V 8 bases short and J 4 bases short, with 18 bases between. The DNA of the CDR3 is TGCAGCCCGCGGAAGGGGGGCGAGGGAAACACCATATATTTT. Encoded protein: CSPRKGGEGNTIYF. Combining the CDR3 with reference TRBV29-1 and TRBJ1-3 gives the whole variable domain SAVISQKPSRDICQRGTSLTIQCQVDSQVTMMFWYRQQPGQSLTLIATANQGSEATYESGFVIDKFPISRPNLTFSTLTVSNMSPEDSSIYLCSPRKGGEGNTIYFGEGSWLTVV.

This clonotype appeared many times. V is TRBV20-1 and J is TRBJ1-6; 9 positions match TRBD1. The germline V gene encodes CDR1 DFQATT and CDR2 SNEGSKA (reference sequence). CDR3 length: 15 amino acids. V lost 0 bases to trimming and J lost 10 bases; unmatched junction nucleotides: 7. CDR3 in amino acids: CSARDWTGVGSPLHF. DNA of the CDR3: TGCAGTGCTAGAGATTGGACAGGGGTTGGCTCACCCCTCCACTTT.

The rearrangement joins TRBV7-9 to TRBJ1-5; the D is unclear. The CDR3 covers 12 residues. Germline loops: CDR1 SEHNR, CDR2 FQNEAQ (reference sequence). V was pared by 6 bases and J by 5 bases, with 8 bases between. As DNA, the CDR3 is TGTGCCAGCAGTCCGGCGGATCAGCCCCAGCATTTT. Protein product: CASSPADQPQHF.

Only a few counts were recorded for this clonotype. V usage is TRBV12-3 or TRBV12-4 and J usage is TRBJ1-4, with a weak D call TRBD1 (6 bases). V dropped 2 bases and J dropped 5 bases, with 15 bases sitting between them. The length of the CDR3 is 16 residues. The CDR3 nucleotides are TGTGCCAGCAGTTTAAACCCCGGACAGAAGAATGAAAAACTGTTTTTT. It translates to CASSLNPGQKNEKLFF.

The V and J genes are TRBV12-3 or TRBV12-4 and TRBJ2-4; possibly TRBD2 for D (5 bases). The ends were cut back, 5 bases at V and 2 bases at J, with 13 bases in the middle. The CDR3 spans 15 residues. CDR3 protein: CASSAGPGTKNIQYF. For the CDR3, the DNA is TGTGCCAGCAGTGCGGGTCCGGGGACCAAAAACATTCAGTACTTC.

CDR3 loop: CASSSSGGIGNEQFF. In DNA, the CDR3 is TGTGCCAGCAGCTCTTCAGGGGGAATAGGGAATGAGCAGTTCTTC. This sequence joins TRBV7-2 and TRBJ2-1, with TRBD1 matching over 7 bases. V was pared by 4 bases and J by 7 bases, with 10 bases of the junction left unmatched. Germline CDR1 is SGHTA and CDR2 is FQGNSA. This CDR3 region has 15 residues.

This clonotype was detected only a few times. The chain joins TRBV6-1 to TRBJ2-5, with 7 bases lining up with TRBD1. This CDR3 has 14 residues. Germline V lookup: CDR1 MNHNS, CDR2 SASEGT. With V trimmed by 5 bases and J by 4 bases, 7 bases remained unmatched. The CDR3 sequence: CASSSSGTVETQYF. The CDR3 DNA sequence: TGTGCCAGCAGTAGTTCCGGGACAGTAGAGACCCAGTACTTC.

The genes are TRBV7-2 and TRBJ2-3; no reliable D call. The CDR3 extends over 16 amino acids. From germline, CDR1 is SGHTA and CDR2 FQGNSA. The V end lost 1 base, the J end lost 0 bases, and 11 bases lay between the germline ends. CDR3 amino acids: CASSLGIVLSTDTQYF. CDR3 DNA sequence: TGTGCCAGCAGCTTAGGCATAGTACTTAGCACAGATACGCAGTATTTT.

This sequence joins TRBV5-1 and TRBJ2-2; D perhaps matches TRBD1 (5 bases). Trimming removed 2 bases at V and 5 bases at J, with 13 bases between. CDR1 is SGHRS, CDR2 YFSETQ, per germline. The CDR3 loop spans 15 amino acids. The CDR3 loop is CASSLRQGRTGELFF. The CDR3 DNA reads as TGCGCCAGCAGCTTAAGGCAGGGAAGGACCGGGGAGCTGTTTTTT.

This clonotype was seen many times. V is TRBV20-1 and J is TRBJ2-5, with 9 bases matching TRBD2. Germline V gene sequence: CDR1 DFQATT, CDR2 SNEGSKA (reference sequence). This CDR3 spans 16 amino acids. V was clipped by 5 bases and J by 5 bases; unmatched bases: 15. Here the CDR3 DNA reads TGCAGTGCTTTGAGGACGCGGGGGGGCCTTACGGAGACCCAGTACTTC. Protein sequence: CSALRTRGGLTETQYF.

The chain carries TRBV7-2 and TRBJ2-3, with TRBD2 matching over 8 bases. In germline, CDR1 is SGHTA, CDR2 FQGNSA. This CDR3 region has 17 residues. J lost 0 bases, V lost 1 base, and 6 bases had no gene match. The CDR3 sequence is CASSLGAGGQSTDTQYF. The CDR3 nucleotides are TGTGCCAGCAGCTTAGGGGCGGGGGGACAAAGCACAGATACGCAGTATTTT.

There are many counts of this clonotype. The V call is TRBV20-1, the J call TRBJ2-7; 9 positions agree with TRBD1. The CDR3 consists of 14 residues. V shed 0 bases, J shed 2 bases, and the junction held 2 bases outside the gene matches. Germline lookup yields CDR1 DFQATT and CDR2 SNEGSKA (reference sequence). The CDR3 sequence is CSAREDRGTYEQYF. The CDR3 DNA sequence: TGCAGTGCTAGAGAGGACAGGGGTACCTACGAGCAGTACTTC.

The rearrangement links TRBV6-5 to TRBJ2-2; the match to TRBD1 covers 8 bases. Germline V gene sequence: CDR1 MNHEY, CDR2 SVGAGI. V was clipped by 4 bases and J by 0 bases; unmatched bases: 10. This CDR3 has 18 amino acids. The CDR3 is CASSSHFETGANTGELFF. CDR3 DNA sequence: TGTGCCAGCAGTTCACATTTCGAGACAGGGGCGAACACCGGGGAGCTGTTTTTT.

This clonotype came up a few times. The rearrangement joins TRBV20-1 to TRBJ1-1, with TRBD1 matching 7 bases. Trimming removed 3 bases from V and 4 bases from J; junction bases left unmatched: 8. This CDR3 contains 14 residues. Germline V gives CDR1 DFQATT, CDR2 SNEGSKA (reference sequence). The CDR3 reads CSARTTGVSTEAFF. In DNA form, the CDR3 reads TGCAGTGCTAGGACCACAGGGGTGAGCACTGAAGCTTTCTTT.